This T cell receptor (beta chain) was sequenced during a study of control samples from healthy donors and cancer patients. The germline V gene has CDR1 SGHRS and CDR2 YFSETQ. Trimming took off 3 bases at V and 2 bases at J, with 15 bases between the two ends. The CDR3 spans 15 residues. Sequencing used immunoSEQ multiplex PCR; TCRdb keeps in-frame clones, though not all of them. The sample includes about 110,000 clones, around nine tenths of them seen just once. The rearrangement links TRBV5-1 to TRBJ2-7; weak D call: TRBD1 (6 bases). The sequencing sample was made of blood. The origin of this receptor is a woman aged 50 to 60 in good health. The CDR3: CASSYPGHPPYEQYF. CDR3 sequence (DNA): TGCGCCAGCAGCTACCCGGGACATCCACCCTACGAGCAGTACTTC. Looking up the rest from reference TRBV5-1 and TRBJ2-7 gives the full variable domain: KAGVTQTPRYLIKTRGQQVTLSCSPISGHRSVSWYQQTPGQGLQFLFEYFSETQRNKGNFPGRFSGRQFSNSRSEMNVSTLELGDSALYLCASSYPGHPPYEQYFGPGTRLTVT.